These T cell receptor beta chains were read from a single sample in a study of spatial heterogeneity in lung cancer. Each CDR3 protein is one row after TCRdb ran MiXCR on the 5' RACE reads. Here the sample spans 110,000 or so distinct CDR3 sequences, 11% being singletons. The sequenced sample was PBMCs, obtained at follow-up. These TCRs come from a female donor with early-stage non-small cell lung cancer. CDR3s include the opening cysteine and the closing phenylalanine or tryptophan. The D gene is left open where the match is weak. For some rows the clone size is stated as once, few or many, or as a class when expanded; others skip it.

CDR3	DNA	J	V	size	D
CASSLYSVGQPQHF	TGTGCCAGCAGCTTATATTCGGTAGGACAGCCCCAGCATTTT	TRBJ1-5	TRBV7-2	NA	NA
CASRQTDSYEQYF	TGCGCCAGTAGACAGACCGACTCCTACGAGCAGTACTTC	TRBJ2-7	TRBV5-1	few	NA
CASSPPGYSTGEQYF	TGTGCCAGCAGTCCCCCGGGATATTCTACTGGGGAGCAGTACTTC	TRBJ2-7	TRBV7-9	many	NA
CASSLPTGITGELFF	TGTGCCAGCAGTTTACCGACAGGAATCACCGGGGAGCTGTTTTTT	TRBJ2-2	TRBV12-3/TRBV12-4	NA	NA
CSVVRGGGGKYNEQFF	TGCAGCGTTGTAAGGGGGGGCGGAGGGAAGTACAATGAGCAGTTCTTC	TRBJ2-1	TRBV29-1	few	NA
CSVVGGSPGRTYNEQFF	TGCAGCGTTGTTGGTGGCAGTCCGGGACGGACCTACAATGAGCAGTTCTTC	TRBJ2-1	TRBV29-1	NA	NA
CASSLASWTEAFF	TGTGCCAGCAGCTTAGCGTCGTGGACTGAAGCTTTCTTT	TRBJ1-1	TRBV7-2	few	NA
CASQRDGLADTQYF	TGTGCCAGCCAGCGGGATGGGTTGGCAGATACGCAGTATTTT	TRBJ2-3	TRBV19	few	TRBD2
CASSLDRELDTGELFF	TGTGCCAGCAGCTTAGACAGGGAGCTTGACACCGGGGAGCTGTTTTTT	TRBJ2-2	TRBV11-3	NA	NA
CASSPLQAQETQYF	TGTGCCAGCAGCCCCCTTCAAGCACAAGAGACCCAGTACTTC	TRBJ2-5	TRBV7-6	few	NA
CASSLISSRNTIYF	TGTGCCAGCAGCCTCATCTCCAGTAGAAACACCATATATTTT	TRBJ1-3	TRBV11-2	NA	NA
CSAKRVSNTDTQYF	TGCAGTGCGAAGCGGGTGTCGAACACAGATACGCAGTATTTT	TRBJ2-3	TRBV20-1	NA	NA
CATARGVGETQYF	TGTGCCACCGCACGAGGGGTTGGAGAGACCCAGTACTTC	TRBJ2-5	TRBV12-3/TRBV12-4	few	NA
CASTTGVRTQYF	TGTGCCAGCACCACGGGAGTAAGGACCCAGTACTTC	TRBJ2-5	TRBV28	NA	NA
CASSLGQGLRQYF	TGTGCCAGCAGCCTGGGGCAGGGGTTGCGGCAGTACTTC	TRBJ2-7	TRBV6-5	many	NA
CASSYGRLNNEQFF	TGTGCCAGCTCTTATGGGCGTTTGAACAATGAGCAGTTCTTC	TRBJ2-1	TRBV27	NA	NA
CASSELSWMGEDEQFF	TGTGCCAGCAGTGAACTCAGCTGGATGGGAGAGGATGAGCAGTTCTTC	TRBJ2-1	TRBV6-2/TRBV6-3	few	NA
CASRGQWSYGYTF	TGTGCCAGCAGGGGACAGTGGTCCTATGGCTACACCTTC	TRBJ1-2	TRBV28	few	TRBD1
CASMSKRSYNEQFF	TGTGCCAGTATGTCAAAGCGGTCCTACAATGAGCAGTTCTTC	TRBJ2-1	TRBV19	few	NA
CASSGWDRGNSGANVLTF	TGTGCCAGCAGTGGGTGGGACAGGGGAAACTCTGGGGCCAACGTCCTGACTTTC	TRBJ2-6	TRBV2	many	TRBD1
CASTLTSGSGGETQYF	TGTGCCAGCACCCTGACTAGCGGGAGTGGCGGGGAGACCCAGTACTTC	TRBJ2-5	TRBV12-3/TRBV12-4	NA	TRBD2
CSAINIAGSSYNEQFF	TGCAGTGCCATAAATATAGCGGGGAGCTCCTACAATGAGCAGTTCTTC	TRBJ2-1	TRBV20-1	many	TRBD2
CASSQDLSRISSYNEQFF	TGTGCCAGCAGCCAAGATCTTTCGCGGATTAGCTCCTACAATGAGCAGTTCTTC	TRBJ2-1	TRBV3-1	many	NA
CASSLHQLAGVRGTDTQYF	TGTGCCAGCAGCTTACATCAGCTAGCGGGAGTGCGGGGGACAGATACGCAGTATTTT	TRBJ2-3	TRBV11-2	few	TRBD2
CASSLLGGRVGYNEQFF	TGTGCCAGCAGCTTATTGGGCGGGAGAGTGGGCTACAATGAGCAGTTCTTC	TRBJ2-1	TRBV11-2	NA	TRBD2
CASGSEGANSGANVLTF	TGCGCCAGCGGTTCGGAGGGGGCCAACTCTGGGGCCAACGTCCTGACTTTC	TRBJ2-6	TRBV5-1	few	NA
CASSRSPGANYGYTF	TGTGCCAGCAGCCGCTCCCCGGGTGCTAACTATGGCTACACCTTC	TRBJ1-2	TRBV12-3/TRBV12-4	many	NA
CASSVGAREQYF	TGTGCCAGCAGCGTGGGGGCGAGAGAGCAGTACTTC	TRBJ2-7	TRBV9	NA	NA
CASTSTGNRGYTF	TGCGCCAGCACTAGCACAGGGAATCGCGGCTACACCTTC	TRBJ1-2	TRBV10-2	NA	NA
CASRGVSANTGELFF	TGTGCCAGCAGAGGGGTCAGCGCGAACACCGGGGAGCTGTTTTTT	TRBJ2-2	TRBV11-2	NA	NA
CASSFLRGPYNSPLHF	TGTGCCAGCAGTTTTCTCAGGGGACCGTATAATTCACCCCTCCACTTT	TRBJ1-6	TRBV27	NA	NA
CAISGFTKRPDTQYF	TGTGCCATCAGTGGGTTCACTAAAAGGCCAGATACGCAGTATTTT	TRBJ2-3	TRBV10-3	few	NA
CASSLSGKNTGELFF	TGTGCCAGCAGTTTATCCGGGAAGAACACCGGGGAGCTGTTTTTT	TRBJ2-2	TRBV12-3/TRBV12-4	NA	NA
CASSKRANSGNTIYF	TGTGCCAGTAGTAAACGGGCGAACTCTGGAAACACCATATATTTT	TRBJ1-3	TRBV19	few	NA
CASSFQGATNEKLFF	TGTGCCAGCAGTTTTCAGGGGGCAACTAATGAAAAACTGTTTTTT	TRBJ1-4	TRBV28	NA	TRBD1
CAWRPPRMEASPLHF	TGTGCCTGGAGGCCTCCTCGGATGGAAGCATCACCCCTCCACTTT	TRBJ1-6	TRBV30	NA	NA
CASTTGDTQYF	TGTGCCAGCACCACGGGGGATACGCAGTATTTT	TRBJ2-3	TRBV7-9	NA	NA
CSVEVGRDRAQYF	TGCAGCGTTGAAGTGGGACGGGACAGGGCCCAGTACTTC	TRBJ2-5	TRBV29-1	NA	TRBD1
CASSRTSGSGETQYF	TGTGCCAGCAGCCGGACTAGCGGGAGTGGTGAGACCCAGTACTTC	TRBJ2-5	TRBV7-3	NA	TRBD2
CASSEGQNTEAFF	TGTGCCAGCTCAGAAGGACAGAACACTGAAGCTTTCTTT	TRBJ1-1	TRBV18	NA	NA
CASGKARPIYNEQFF	TGTGCCAGCGGAAAGGCTAGACCGATCTACAATGAGCAGTTCTTC	TRBJ2-1	TRBV2	few	NA
CASRAQEYTDTQYF	TGTGCCAGCAGGGCACAGGAATACACAGATACGCAGTATTTT	TRBJ2-3	TRBV6-5	few	NA
CASRAGFRTENTEAFF	TGTGCAAGTCGCGCCGGATTTCGGACGGAGAACACTGAAGCTTTCTTT	TRBJ1-1	TRBV12-2	NA	NA
CASSQARTSGYEQYF	TGTGCCAGCAGCCAAGCTAGGACTAGCGGATACGAGCAGTACTTC	TRBJ2-7	TRBV3-1	NA	TRBD2
CASSSRDTELHGYTF	TGTGCCAGCAGTTCTCGGGACACTGAACTTCATGGCTACACCTTC	TRBJ1-2	TRBV12-3/TRBV12-4	many	NA
CASRPDGTGVRETQYF	TGTGCCAGCAGACCTGACGGGACAGGGGTTCGAGAGACCCAGTACTTC	TRBJ2-5	TRBV28	few	TRBD1
CASSQERGAYEQFF	TGCGCCAGCAGCCAAGAACGGGGGGCCTATGAGCAGTTCTTC	TRBJ2-1	TRBV4-3	many	NA
CASSILGRTDTQYF	TGTGCCAGCAGCATCCTCGGGCGCACAGATACGCAGTATTTT	TRBJ2-3	TRBV5-6	NA	NA
CASSLHFLPSDTQYF	TGTGCCAGCAGTTTACACTTTCTCCCGTCAGATACGCAGTATTTT	TRBJ2-3	TRBV12-3/TRBV12-4	few	NA
CASSPPGGSEAFF	TGTGCCAGCAGCCCCCCGGGCGGGAGTGAAGCTTTCTTT	TRBJ1-1	TRBV6-5	NA	NA
CASSLHDRENSPLHF	TGTGCCAGCTCGCTGCACGACAGGGAGAATTCACCCCTCCACTTT	TRBJ1-6	TRBV18	NA	TRBD1
CASSVEGTSGNTIYF	TGTGCCAGCAGCGTAGAAGGGACCTCTGGAAACACCATATATTTT	TRBJ1-3	TRBV9	many	NA
CASSPPLGRRNTIYF	TGTGCCAGCAGCCCCCCCCTCGGACGCAGGAACACCATATATTTT	TRBJ1-3	TRBV7-2	NA	NA
CASSFASAEGYEQYF	TGTGCCAGCAGCTTCGCATCTGCCGAGGGCTACGAGCAGTACTTC	TRBJ2-7	TRBV7-9	few	NA